The 13 T cell receptor beta chains in this list originate from one sample, sequenced in a study of PD-1 blockade in classical Hodgkin lymphoma. With no exception, relapse followed autologous stem cell transplantation in all patients, and brentuximab vedotin exposure varied. The protocol was immunoSEQ multiplex PCR, while the TCRdb copy is restricted to in-frame clones and leaves out a portion. In the table there are 70,000 to 85,000 clones, roughly 91% of which are singletons. Sample: peripheral blood mononuclear cells (PBMCs), taken at baseline. These receptors were taken from a human donor with classical Hodgkin lymphoma.

The chain recombines TRBV28 with TRBJ2-1; D unresolved. From germline, CDR1 is MDHEN and CDR2 SYDVKM. The V end lost 7 bases, the J end lost 5 bases, and 21 bases lay between the germline ends. The CDR3 is 16 residues long. The CDR3 DNA reads as TGTGCCAGCACCCCCCGTTCCACTCACCTTGACAATGAGCAGTTCTTC. Amino acids: CASTPRSTHLDNEQFF.

V and J are TRBV5-1 and TRBJ2-7; tentative D call: TRBD1 (6 bases). The CDR3 spans 14 residues. Trimming removed 2 bases from V and 2 bases from J, with 11 bases in between. Germline V gives CDR1 SGHRS, CDR2 YFSETQ. This chain's CDR3 is CASSLFPGAYEQYF. CDR3 bases: TGCGCCAGCAGCTTATTTCCAGGGGCCTACGAGCAGTACTTC.

The V and J genes are TRBV7-8 and TRBJ2-2; tentative D call: TRBD1 (5 bases). The V end was cut by 1 base, the J end by 3 bases, with 9 bases between. The CDR3 runs to 15 residues. Germline-derived CDR1 and CDR2 are SGHVS and FQNEAQ. The CDR3 region has the DNA TGTGCCAGCAGCTTAGTTGGGGCGGACACCGGGGAGCTGTTTTTT. Its protein product is CASSLVGADTGELFF.

The rearrangement uses TRBV7-6 and TRBJ1-3; 10 bases are shared with TRBD1. Germline lookup yields CDR1 SGHVS and CDR2 FNYEAQ. This CDR3 spans 17 amino acids. Germline trimming cut 0 bases from V and 7 bases from J; bases unmatched to any gene: 9. The CDR3 loop reads CASSLALGQGPVNTIYF. DNA of the CDR3: TGTGCCAGCAGCTTAGCGCTGGGACAGGGGCCTGTTAACACCATATATTTT.

The V call is TRBV7-8, the J call TRBJ2-1; perhaps TRBD2 as D (6 bases). Per the germline V gene, CDR1 is SGHVS and CDR2 is FQNEAQ. V lost 5 bases and J lost 8, with 13 bases in between. The CDR3 runs 13 residues. CDR3 DNA sequence: TGTGCCAGCAGCCCTACGGGAGACCATGAGCAGTTCTTC. It specifies CASSPTGDHEQFF.

The rearrangement joins TRBV29-1 to TRBJ2-3; 8 nucleotides agree with TRBD1. From germline, CDR1 is SQVTM and CDR2 ANQGSEA. Germline trimming cut 5 bases from V and 6 bases from J; bases unmatched to any gene: 10. The CDR3 has 14 residues. This CDR3 is CSVSTGAGGDTQYF. The DNA of the CDR3 is TGCAGCGTTTCGACAGGGGCTGGCGGGGATACGCAGTATTTT.

V is TRBV30 and J is TRBJ2-2; D gene uncertain. V lost 0 bases and J 1 base, leaving 3 bases between the germline ends. The CDR3 covers 13 residues. Per germline, CDR1 GTSNPN and CDR2 SVGIG (reference sequence). The DNA for the CDR3 is TGTGCCTGGAGTGTCCAGAACACCGGGGAGCTGTTTTTT. Amino acid sequence: CAWSVQNTGELFF.

This CDR3 is CSAGRGGEQYF. The CDR3 DNA follows: TGCAGTGCTGGGAGAGGGGGCGAGCAGTACTTC. The chain couples TRBV20-1 to TRBJ2-7; possibly TRBD1 for D (6 bases). Germline CDR1 and CDR2: DFQATT and SNEGSKA (reference sequence). The CDR3 consists of 11 residues. Trimming removed 5 bases from V and 6 bases from J, with 11 bases in between.

The rearrangement joins TRBV10-3 to TRBJ2-1; 8 bases fit TRBD2. CDR3 length: 17 residues. V shed 7 bases and J 5 bases; nucleotides not matched to a gene: 16. CDR1 is ENHRY, CDR2 SYGVKD, per germline. CDR3 nucleotides: TGTGCCATCACTCAAAAGGGGACTAGTTTAAACCACAATGAGCAGTTCTTC. It is translated as CAITQKGTSLNHNEQFF.

This chain joins TRBV6-5 and TRBJ1-2; D is unclear. Germline CDR1 MNHEY, CDR2 SVGAGI. The CDR3 loop spans 15 amino acids. The V and J ends lost 0 bases and 1 base respectively, with 9 bases between them. CDR3 in DNA: TGTGCCAGCAGTTACTCCGGCCTTGGTAACTATGGCTACACCTTC. It yields the protein CASSYSGLGNYGYTF.

V and J are TRBV18 and TRBJ1-3; possible D gene TRBD1, 5 bases. Looked up from germline, CDR1 is KGHSH and CDR2 is LQKENI. Trimming stripped 1 base from V and 4 bases from J, with 8 bases between. CDR3 size: 14 residues. The CDR3 here is CASSPQGFGNTIYF. DNA of the CDR3: TGTGCCAGCTCACCACAGGGGTTCGGAAACACCATATATTTT.

The chain combines TRBV25-1 with TRBJ1-2; no clear D gene. V was pared by 5 bases and J by 5 bases, with 9 bases between. This CDR3 contains 12 residues. CDR1 is MGHDK, CDR2 SYGVNS, per germline. For the CDR3, the DNA is TGTGCCAGCAGTATTGGCCAGTATGGCTACACCTTC. The encoded protein is CASSIGQYGYTF.

This clone was detected a few times. This chain uses TRBV6-4 with TRBJ1-5; 10 bases match TRBD1. Trimming cost V 3 bases and J 6 bases; bases outside gene matches: 5. Germline CDR1 reads MRHNA; CDR2 reads SNTAGT. CDR3 length equals 15 residues. The DNA for the CDR3 is TGTGCCAGCAGTGAAGGGACAGGGGCCCCTCAGCCCCAGCATTTT. Protein: CASSEGTGAPQPQHF.